Listed here are 20 T cell receptor beta chains from one sample, sequenced in a study of cytomegalovirus exposure and HLA in healthy donors. The study ran its PCR with 60 Vbeta and 13 Jbeta primers. Measured with immunoSEQ multiplex PCR; TCRdb has only the in-frame clones, and not every one. The table records roughly 120,000 clones, around 80% of them present only once. The source material was PBMCs. The receptors come from an older woman in good health and CMV-seropositive.

The CDR3 spells CAWSVWGGGWEQYF. The CDR3 DNA sequence: TGTGCCTGGAGTGTATGGGGGGGCGGTTGGGAGCAGTACTTC. The V call is TRBV30, the J call TRBJ2-5; D may be TRBD2 (7 bases). Germline V gene lookup returns CDR1 GTSNPN and CDR2 SVGIG (reference sequence). The V and J ends lost 0 bases and 11 bases respectively, with 19 bases between them. This CDR3 is built from 14 residues.

The table lists this clone with a few counts. In DNA, the CDR3 is TGTGCCAGCAGCCGAGCGGGGGCTAGCGGGAGCTACGAGCAGTACTTC. It yields the protein CASSRAGASGSYEQYF. The V call is TRBV7-3, the J call TRBJ2-7, with TRBD2 identical over 10 bases. The CDR3 runs to 16 residues. Germline loops: CDR1 SGHTA, CDR2 FQGTGA. Trimming at V came to 5 bases and at J to 3 bases, leaving 10 bases not matched to a gene.

This rearrangement joins TRBV29-1 to TRBJ1-1; D remains ambiguous. The CDR3 has 13 amino acids. The germline CDR1 and CDR2 sequences are SQVTM and ANQGSEA. V gave up 0 bases and J gave up 1 base, with 6 bases separating them. The CDR3 sequence is CSVEDAKNTEAFF. The CDR3 DNA is TGCAGCGTTGAAGATGCGAAGAACACTGAAGCTTTCTTT.

The chain uses TRBV6-5 and TRBJ2-5; 7 bases agree with TRBD1. The J call may be in error: the DNA end matches TRBJ2-7 better. Germline V gene sequence: CDR1 MNHEY, CDR2 SVGAGI. The CDR3 runs to 15 residues. CDR3: CAAKPRRQGGYEQYF. CDR3 coding DNA: TGTGCCGCAAAGCCCCGTCGACAGGGTGGGTACGAGCAGTACTTC.

The chain joins TRBV5-1 to TRBJ2-3; TRBD1 matches 10 bases. The V gene end was trimmed by 2 bases and the J gene end by 5 bases; junction bases not matched to a gene: 5. Germline CDR1 reads SGHRS; CDR2 reads YFSETQ. This CDR3 region has 15 residues. CDR3 sequence reads: CASSFGTGAEDTQYF. DNA for the CDR3: TGCGCCAGCAGCTTCGGGACAGGGGCGGAAGATACGCAGTATTTT.

The V and J genes are TRBV9 and TRBJ2-7; D may be TRBD1 (6 bases). From germline, CDR1 is SGDLS and CDR2 YYNGEE. There are 14 residues in the CDR3. Between the trimmed V and J ends, which lost 0 bases and 0 bases, there was a span of 7 bases. The CDR3 loop reads CASSVGGPSYEQYF. Here the CDR3 DNA reads TGTGCCAGCAGCGTAGGGGGGCCCTCCTACGAGCAGTACTTC.

This rearrangement joins TRBV7-2 to TRBJ1-2; TRBD1 matches 7 bases. CDR1 is SGHTA, CDR2 FQGNSA, per germline. CDR3 length: 14 residues. V lost 5 bases to trimming and J lost 4 bases; unmatched junction nucleotides: 7. The CDR3 sequence is CASSPGTAIYGYTF. The CDR3 nucleotides are TGTGCCAGCAGCCCCGGGACAGCAATCTATGGCTACACCTTC.

The chain joins TRBV5-1 to TRBJ1-1; 7 nucleotides match TRBD1. This CDR3 is built from 16 residues. CDR1 is SGHRS, CDR2 YFSETQ, per germline. The J segment lost 3 bases and the V segment lost 4 bases, leaving 12 bases of the junction unmatched. The chain's CDR3 is CASSPRTGAGDTEAFF. The CDR3 coding sequence is TGCGCCAGCAGCCCAAGAACAGGGGCCGGCGACACTGAAGCTTTCTTT.

The V gene is TRBV5-1, the J gene TRBJ2-1, with a weak D call TRBD1 (5 bases). The CDR3 contains 14 residues. Germline loops: CDR1 SGHRS, CDR2 YFSETQ. Trimming left V 4 bases short and J 0 bases short, with 8 bases between. The CDR3 bases are TGCGCCAGCAGCCCGACAGCCTCCTACAATGAGCAGTTCTTC. It translates to CASSPTASYNEQFF.

Turning to this clone: One end of the junction fails to match germline, which may point to a read error. V gene TRBV30 combines with J gene TRBJ2-3; D gene ambiguous. The germline V gene encodes CDR1 GTSNPN and CDR2 SVGIG (reference sequence). The CDR3 sequence is 13 residues long. CDR3 DNA sequence: TGTACCTGGAGTGTCAGTTACCCAGATACGCAGTATTTT. Translation gives CTWSVSYPDTQYF. Together with reference TRBV30 and TRBJ2-3, the CDR3 gives the full variable domain: SQTIHQWPATLVQPVGSPLSLECTVEGTSNPNLYWYRQAAGRGLQLLFYSVGIGQISSEVPQNLSASRPQDRQFILSSKKLLLSDSGFYLCTWSVSYPDTQYFGPGTRLTVL.

V gene TRBV5-6 combines with J gene TRBJ2-1; D unclear. The CDR3 has 13 residues. Looked up from germline, CDR1 is SGHDT and CDR2 is YYEEEE. Deletions cut 2 bases from V and 2 bases from J, with 5 bases between. CDR3 residues: CASSFAAYNEQFF. As DNA, the CDR3 is TGTGCCAGCAGCTTCGCGGCCTACAATGAGCAGTTCTTC.

The chain recombines TRBV27 with TRBJ1-2; D is perhaps TRBD1 (6 bases). The ends were cut back, 3 bases at V and 7 bases at J, with 18 bases in the middle. The CDR3 is 15 amino acids. The germline gives CDR1 MNHEY, CDR2 SMNVEV (reference sequence). DNA for the CDR3: TGTGCCAGCAGTTTCGATGGGGGCGGCCAAGGTGGCTACACCTTC. Translated: CASSFDGGGQGGYTF.

V usage is TRBV4-1 and J usage is TRBJ2-7, with TRBD2 matching over 12 bases. Trimming took 2 bases from V and 4 from J; bases not matched to a gene: 3. There are 15 residues in the CDR3. Per the germline V gene, CDR1 is MGHRA and CDR2 is YSYEKL. Written as DNA, the CDR3 is TGCGCCAGCAGCCAAAGACTAGCGGGAGAATACGAGCAGTACTTC. As protein: CASSQRLAGEYEQYF.

Only a few counts were recorded for this clone. The V call is TRBV5-1, the J call TRBJ1-1; 7 nucleotides align to TRBD1. The CDR3 length is 14 residues. From germline, CDR1 is SGHRS and CDR2 YFSETQ. V was pared by 3 bases and J by 5 bases, with 7 bases of the junction left unmatched. DNA of the CDR3: TGCGCCAGCAGCTCCGATACAGGGGAGACTGAAGCTTTCTTT. Amino acid sequence: CASSSDTGETEAFF.

This clone was recorded a few times. The chain carries TRBV7-9 and TRBJ2-7; 8 positions agree with TRBD2. Germline V gives CDR1 SEHNR, CDR2 FQNEAQ (reference sequence). Trimming at V came to 6 bases and at J to 6 bases, leaving 10 bases not matched to a gene. CDR3 length equals 14 residues. The CDR3 DNA sequence: TGTGCCAGCAGTACCGGGACTAGAATTCGCGAGCAGTACTTC. Translating gives CASSTGTRIREQYF.

The chain couples TRBV15 to TRBJ2-2, with 10 positions matching TRBD2. The CDR3 covers 18 residues. Trimming took 0 bases from V and 6 from J; bases not matched to a gene: 10. Germline values: CDR1 LNHNV, CDR2 YYDKDF (reference sequence). The CDR3 protein is CATSRERRLAGGAGELFF. As DNA, the CDR3 is TGTGCCACCAGCAGAGAACGAAGACTAGCGGGCGGGGCCGGGGAGCTGTTTTTT.

The CDR3 spells CASSQGQSEFNEQFF. The CDR3 DNA is TGTGCCAGCTCACAGGGACAGAGTGAGTTCAATGAGCAGTTCTTC. The chain couples TRBV18 to TRBJ2-1, with 7 positions matching TRBD1. Germline lookup yields CDR1 KGHSH and CDR2 LQKENI. The J segment lost 6 bases and the V segment lost 4 bases, leaving 9 bases of the junction unmatched. The CDR3 is 15 residues long.

This chain uses TRBV6-1 with TRBJ1-5; weak D call: TRBD1 (5 bases). Germline loops: CDR1 MNHNS, CDR2 SASEGT. This CDR3 has 13 residues. Trimming stripped 8 bases from V and 7 bases from J, with 15 bases between. The CDR3 loop reads CASGAIHPQPQHF. CDR3 DNA: TGTGCCAGCGGGGCTATCCACCCACAGCCCCAGCATTTT.

V usage is TRBV2 and J usage is TRBJ2-1; 9 bases are shared with TRBD2. CDR1 is SNHLY, CDR2 FYNNEI, per germline. J gave up 3 bases and V 4 bases, and 1 base lay outside the gene matches. The CDR3 contains 14 residues. CDR3 protein: CASSGLAVYNEQFF. Here the CDR3 DNA reads TGTGCCAGCAGTGGACTAGCGGTCTACAATGAGCAGTTCTTC.

This sequence joins TRBV7-8 and TRBJ1-5; D is uncertain. Trimming removed 1 base at V and 7 bases at J, with 14 bases between. In germline, CDR1 is SGHVS, CDR2 FQNEAQ. The CDR3 extends over 15 amino acids. The CDR3: CASSLGTFRGQPQHF. The CDR3 DNA reads as TGTGCCAGCAGCTTAGGCACGTTTCGCGGGCAGCCCCAGCATTTT.